This T cell receptor (beta chain) was identified in a study of blood T cell repertoires in COVID-19. The protocol was immunoSEQ multiplex PCR, while the TCRdb copy is restricted to in-frame clones and leaves out a portion. The sample records 110,000 or so clones, 81% being singletons. V was cut by 1 base and J by 7 bases, with 5 bases left in between. This CDR3 is built from 13 residues. Germline V gene data show CDR1 as SNHLY and CDR2 as FYNNEI. The TCR was taken from a man aged 45-65 years with acute or convalescent COVID-19. The chain uses TRBV2 and TRBJ1-6; D is undetermined. The sample comprised peripheral blood. The DNA for the CDR3 is TGTGCCAGCAGTGAAGAACAGAATTCACCCCTCCACTTT. Encoded protein: CASSEEQNSPLHF.